This T cell receptor beta chain was sequenced in a study of blood T cell repertoires in COVID-19. The method was immunoSEQ multiplex PCR; TCRdb's version includes in-frame clones alone and lacks a portion of them. The table lists approximately 110,000 clones, about 85% of them singletons, with 3.2% in the top ten. V shed 3 bases and J shed 5 bases, with 8 bases lying between them. This CDR3 contains 13 residues. Germline CDR1 is SGHNT and CDR2 is YYREEE (reference sequence). Specimen: peripheral blood. The chain combines TRBV5-4 with TRBJ1-4; D is uncertain. This clonotype was sampled from a woman of 80 years or more with COVID-19, enrolled during active disease. This chain's CDR3 is CASSSPMNEKLFF. CDR3 nucleotides: TGTGCCAGCAGCTCTCCTATGAATGAAAAACTGTTTTTT.